One and the same sample provided the 21 T cell receptor beta chains below, sequenced in a study of T cells in localized non-small cell lung cancer. Method: immunoSEQ multiplex PCR; TCRdb's copy keeps in-frame clones and lacks some. This sample has 30,000 to 35,000 clones, with 91% found just once. The source material was peripheral blood mononuclear cells, sampled before any cancer treatment. Source of these receptors: a female donor at least 60 years old with stage II lung adenocarcinoma.

This rearrangement joins TRBV29-1 to TRBJ2-1; D might be TRBD2 (5 bases). V was trimmed by 5 bases and J by 6 bases, leaving 14 bases between them. Per the germline V gene, CDR1 is SQVTM and CDR2 is ANQGSEA. The CDR3 extends over 13 amino acids. The DNA for the CDR3 is TGCAGCGTTAGGCGGGTCGGTGTCAATGAGCAGTTCTTC. Translating gives CSVRRVGVNEQFF.

The rearrangement joins TRBV28 to TRBJ1-5; D is unresolved. The CDR3 has 15 residues. CDR1 and CDR2 from the germline V gene are MDHEN and SYDVKM. Deletions cut 4 bases from V and 7 bases from J, with 17 bases between. The CDR3, as DNA: TGTGCCAGCAGTTATTCTAATCCACAGCGGCAGCCCCAGCATTTT. This gives the protein CASSYSNPQRQPQHF.

The CDR3 region has the DNA TGTGCCAGCTCACCACCAGGGACACCGAACACTGAAGCTTTCTTT. Protein sequence: CASSPPGTPNTEAFF. V is TRBV18 and J is TRBJ1-1, with TRBD1 as a possible D gene (6 bases). CDR1 KGHSH and CDR2 LQKENI come from the germline V gene. V shed 0 bases and J shed 1 base, with 9 bases lying between them. The CDR3 totals 15 residues.

The gene calls are TRBV9 and TRBJ2-3, with TRBD2 as a possible D gene (5 bases). V lost 6 bases to trimming and J lost 4 bases, with 15 bases between them. In germline, CDR1 is SGDLS, CDR2 YYNGEE. This CDR3 comprises 14 residues. The CDR3 sequence is CASTEGPRADTQYF. CDR3 bases: TGTGCCAGCACTGAGGGCCCTAGGGCAGATACGCAGTATTTT.

The V call is TRBV7-9, the J call TRBJ2-7; D is perhaps TRBD1 or TRBD2 (5 bases each). CDR3 length: 14 amino acids. Trimming cost V 4 bases and J 7 bases, with 17 bases left between them. In germline, CDR1 is SEHNR, CDR2 FQNEAQ (reference sequence). CDR3: CASSSPGRALEQYF. DNA for the CDR3: TGTGCCAGCAGCTCCCCGGGGCGGGCTTTAGAGCAGTACTTC.

The chain carries TRBV28 and TRBJ2-5; 9 nucleotides agree with TRBD2. CDR3 length: 19 residues. V was clipped by 6 bases and J by 0 bases; unmatched bases: 17. The germline CDR1 and CDR2 sequences are MDHEN and SYDVKM. CDR3 sequence reads: CASSPVLAGLATNQETQYF. The CDR3 nucleotides read TGTGCCAGCAGCCCGGTACTAGCGGGCTTGGCGACCAACCAAGAGACCCAGTACTTC.

The chain is built from TRBV7-9 and TRBJ1-2; tentative D call: TRBD1 (6 bases). CDR3 size: 17 residues. Per the germline V gene, CDR1 is SEHNR and CDR2 is FQNEAQ (reference sequence). V was cut by 6 bases and J by 1 base, with 21 bases left in between. The CDR3 DNA reads TGTGCCAGCAGTGCGATACCCGGGACAATAAATAACTATGGCTACACCTTC. Translation gives CASSAIPGTINNYGYTF.

V gene TRBV30 combines with J gene TRBJ1-1, with TRBD1 matching 10 bases. The CDR3 is 13 residues long. V was pared by 3 bases and J by 4 bases, with 2 bases of the junction left unmatched. The germline V gene encodes CDR1 GTSNPN and CDR2 SVGIG (reference sequence). CDR3 amino acids: CAWRDRGVTEAFF. The CDR3 nucleotides are TGTGCCTGGAGGGACAGGGGGGTCACTGAAGCTTTCTTT.

This clone was observed a handful of times. The J gene is TRBJ1-2, the V gene TRBV29-1, with a tentative D call TRBD1 (5 bases). CDR3 length: 13 residues. CDR1 and CDR2 from the germline V gene are SQVTM and ANQGSEA. Trimming took 6 bases from V and 3 from J, leaving 14 bases between them. The DNA for the CDR3 is TGCAGCGTCCTGACAGCAGCGGACTATGGCTACACCTTC. It is translated as CSVLTAADYGYTF.

In its sample, this clone was seen once. The chain recombines TRBV6-5 with TRBJ1-1; D gene uncertain. V lost 6 bases and J 4 bases, leaving 9 bases between the germline ends. This CDR3 has 12 amino acids. Germline values: CDR1 MNHEY, CDR2 SVGAGI. CDR3 sequence reads: CASRGGSTEAFF. DNA for the CDR3: TGTGCCAGCAGGGGTGGGAGCACTGAAGCTTTCTTT.

The rearrangement uses TRBV9 and TRBJ2-2, with 11 nucleotides matching TRBD2. The trim removed 2 bases at V and 5 bases at J, leaving 2 bases unmatched. CDR1 SGDLS and CDR2 YYNGEE come from the germline V gene. The CDR3 covers 15 residues. In DNA form, the CDR3 reads TGTGCCAGCAGCGTTCTAGCGGGAGGAACCGGGGAGCTGTTTTTT. Its protein product is CASSVLAGGTGELFF.

The rearrangement uses TRBV5-1 and TRBJ2-7, with D tentatively TRBD2 (6 bases). Trimming removed 4 bases from V and 6 bases from J, with 17 bases in between. Per the germline V gene, CDR1 is SGHRS and CDR2 is YFSETQ. The CDR3 is made up of 14 amino acids. The CDR3 loop is CASSGGTRPIEQYF. CDR3 bases: TGCGCCAGCAGCGGCGGGACTCGGCCGATCGAGCAGTACTTC.

V is TRBV27 and J is TRBJ1-2, with D perhaps matching TRBD1 (6 bases). Trimming stripped 2 bases from V and 4 bases from J, with 8 bases between. The CDR3 is 13 residues long. Germline V gives CDR1 MNHEY, CDR2 SMNVEV (reference sequence). CDR3 amino acids: CASSLEGGYGYTF. DNA of the CDR3: TGTGCCAGCAGTTTAGAAGGGGGCTATGGCTACACCTTC.

V gene TRBV27 combines with J gene TRBJ2-1, with D perhaps matching TRBD2 (6 bases). CDR1 and CDR2 (germline): MNHEY, SMNVEV (reference sequence). Trimming shortened V by 7 bases and J by 4 bases, and 17 bases separated the two germline ends. The CDR3 spans 15 residues. The CDR3 loop is CASISGTGLYNEQFF. The DNA for the CDR3 is TGTGCCAGCATCTCCGGGACTGGGCTTTACAATGAGCAGTTCTTC.

V usage is TRBV10-3 and J usage is TRBJ2-7; D not resolved. V lost 4 bases and J lost 1, with 2 bases in between. Germline CDR1 is ENHRY and CDR2 is SYGVKD. There are 11 residues in the CDR3. The CDR3 nucleotides read TGTGCCATCAGTGGTTCCTACGAGCAGTACTTC. Translating gives CAISGSYEQYF.

The sample holds a few counts of this clone. The J gene is TRBJ2-2, the V gene TRBV6-5, with D hard to call. The CDR3 spans 14 residues. V shed 1 base and J shed 10 bases, with 13 bases lying between them. Germline V gene sequence: CDR1 MNHEY, CDR2 SVGAGI. The CDR3 coding sequence is TGTGCCAGCAGTTACTTGGGGTCCCGTGCGGAGCTGTTTTTT. This sequence encodes CASSYLGSRAELFF.

This clone has just one count. The V call is TRBV6-1, the J call TRBJ1-5; D is undetermined. The CDR3 is made up of 13 amino acids. The V and J ends lost 2 bases and 4 bases respectively, with 6 bases between them. CDR1 MNHNS and CDR2 SASEGT come from the germline V gene. This CDR3 reads CASSEPPNQPQHF. In nucleotides, the CDR3 is TGTGCCAGCAGTGAACCCCCTAATCAGCCCCAGCATTTT.

The genes are TRBV4-3 and TRBJ2-2; 8 nucleotides agree with TRBD2. CDR3 length: 18 amino acids. V gave up 0 bases and J gave up 4 bases; unmatched junction bases: 10. CDR1 and CDR2 from the germline V gene are LGHNA and YSLEER. The CDR3 region is CASSQDPPTGGGTGELFF. CDR3 DNA: TGCGCCAGCAGCCAAGATCCCCCGACGGGAGGGGGCACCGGGGAGCTGTTTTTT.

The chain joins TRBV7-2 to TRBJ2-7; D perhaps matches TRBD1 (5 bases). This CDR3 is 14 amino acids long. Trimming cost V 2 bases and J 6 bases, with 14 bases left between them. CDR1 and CDR2 (germline): SGHTA, FQGNSA. CDR3 DNA: TGTGCCAGCAGCTTAAGTCGGCCCCAGGGCGAGCAGTACTTC. Protein: CASSLSRPQGEQYF.

J is TRBJ2-3 and V is TRBV27, with 9 bases identical to TRBD2. Germline V gene data show CDR1 as MNHEY and CDR2 as SMNVEV (reference sequence). V gave up 6 bases and J gave up 5 bases; unmatched junction bases: 6. There are 14 residues in the CDR3. The CDR3 DNA is TGTGCCAGCAGCCCTAGCGGGATGGTAGATACGCAGTATTTT. It translates to CASSPSGMVDTQYF.

This clone was picked up one time. CDR3 protein: CASSFRIPGLASTDTQYF. Written as DNA, the CDR3 is TGTGCCAGTAGTTTTCGTATCCCGGGACTAGCTAGCACAGATACGCAGTATTTT. J is TRBJ2-3 and V is TRBV19; 9 nucleotides agree with TRBD2. The germline V gene has CDR1 LNHDA and CDR2 SQIVND (reference sequence). V shed 5 bases, J shed 0 bases, and the junction held 12 bases outside the gene matches. The CDR3 has 18 amino acids.